This T cell receptor beta chain was captured by sequencing in a study of shared clonotypes between healthy human individuals. Study-level background: Three CD4 naive, three CD4 memory, two CD8 naive and one CD8 memory plate were used per donor.

Method: immunoSEQ multiplex PCR; TCRdb's copy keeps in-frame clones and lacks some. The sample contains millions of clones, approximately 94% of which appear only once. Naive CD8 cells lacked CD45RO and underwent positive selection for CCR7, leaving out terminally differentiated effector memory CD45RA+ cells. Notes on the study in general: Rarefaction gave evidence that sorted-subset sequencing remained incomplete despite large depth. Generally, naive subsets (rather than memory subsets) showed larger estimated richness.

About this clone itself: Its antigen is not known. This specimen includes other DNA sequences encoding the same CDR3.

Sequenced input: naive CD8+ T cells sorted from blood. The sequence was collected from a young man in good health.

The CDR3 is CASSVGGGTYEQYF. The CDR3 region has the DNA TGTGCCAGCAGCGTAGGGGGGGGCACATACGAGCAGTACTTC. V usage is TRBV9 and J usage is TRBJ2-7, with D perhaps matching TRBD2 (7 bases). V was pared by 0 bases and J by 4 bases, with 11 bases between. CDR1 and CDR2 (germline): SGDLS, YYNGEE. The CDR3 sequence is 14 residues long.